Shown below are 22 T cell receptor beta chains from a single sample sequenced in a study of blood T cell repertoires in COVID-19 (dated by TCRdb to the early 2020s). The library was obtained by the immunoSEQ multiplex PCR assay. Sourced from immuneACCESS, this table was stored by TCRdb with only in-frame sequences that have V and J called. A share of the clones is absent; for the studies checked, an unresolved V gene accounts for under half, and the remainder has no known explanation. Recorded for this sample are roughly 87,000 clones; around 88% of them occurred a single time. Around 0.47% of the sample belongs to the ten largest clones. The specimen sequenced was peripheral blood. These receptors came from a man aged 55 to 70 with acute or convalescent COVID-19.

The rearrangement uses TRBV7-6 and TRBJ2-7; 10 bases fit TRBD2. Germline CDR1 is SGHVS and CDR2 is FNYEAQ. CDR3 length: 15 amino acids. The V and J ends lost 3 bases and 2 bases, in that order; junction bases with no gene match: 4. The CDR3 nucleotides read TGTGCCAGCAGCTTCCTCGGACTAGCGGCCTACGAGCAGTACTTC. As protein: CASSFLGLAAYEQYF.

The V and J genes are TRBV9 and TRBJ2-3; 11 bases align to TRBD2. The J segment lost 1 base and the V segment lost 2 bases, leaving 6 bases of the junction unmatched. The CDR3 loop spans 17 amino acids. The V gene's germline CDR1 is SGDLS and CDR2 YYNGEE. The CDR3 DNA reads as TGTGCCAGCAGCGTCACTAGCGGGAGTGGTGGCACAGATACGCAGTATTTT. Translated, it gives CASSVTSGSGGTDTQYF.

The chain recombines TRBV3-1 (or the pseudogene TRBV3-2) with TRBJ2-7; 11 bases agree with TRBD2. Germline lookup yields CDR1 LGHDT and CDR2 YNNKEL (reference sequence). CDR3 length: 14 amino acids. The V gene end was trimmed by 2 bases and the J gene end by 6 bases; junction bases not matched to a gene: 3. The CDR3 DNA follows: TGTGCCAGCAGCCAAACTAGCGGGAGCTCCGAGCAGTACTTC. Translating gives CASSQTSGSSEQYF.

This clone appeared a few times. The V call is TRBV14, the J call TRBJ2-7; possibly TRBD1 for D (6 bases). Germline V gives CDR1 SGHDN, CDR2 FVKESK. This CDR3 is 13 amino acids long. V was trimmed by 6 bases and J by 5 bases, leaving 14 bases between them. CDR3 residues: CASRRQGIDEQYF. In nucleotides, the CDR3 is TGTGCCAGCAGGAGGCAGGGGATTGACGAGCAGTACTTC.

The chain is built from TRBV19 and TRBJ1-1; 7 nucleotides line up with TRBD1. The germline V gene has CDR1 LNHDA and CDR2 SQIVND (reference sequence). This CDR3 is 18 amino acids long. V was clipped by 2 bases and J by 1 base; unmatched bases: 13. The CDR3 coding sequence is TGTGCCAGTAGTATACAAGGGACAGCGGGCCTGGGGAACACTGAAGCTTTCTTT. Protein sequence: CASSIQGTAGLGNTEAFF.

This chain uses TRBV13 with TRBJ2-1; D unclear. The CDR3 has 18 amino acids. CDR1 PRHDT and CDR2 FYEKMQ come from the germline V gene (reference sequence). Trimming cost V 1 base and J 0 bases, with 16 bases left between them. CDR3 nucleotide sequence: TGTGCCAGCAGCTTAGCCCCTTTCGACACGCGCTCCTACAATGAGCAGTTCTTC. This translates into CASSLAPFDTRSYNEQFF.

The chain uses TRBV6-5 and TRBJ2-7; D possibly corresponds to TRBD2 (5 bases). Germline V gives CDR1 MNHEY, CDR2 SVGAGI. Trimming shortened V by 6 bases and J by 5 bases, and 20 bases separated the two germline ends. There are 15 residues in the CDR3. The CDR3: CASRSGNWVTDEQYF. CDR3 coding DNA: TGTGCCAGCAGGTCCGGGAACTGGGTTACGGACGAGCAGTACTTC.

This rearrangement joins TRBV7-3 to TRBJ2-7, with 8 bases identical to TRBD2. Germline V CDR1 and CDR2: SGHTA, FQGTGA. V lost 1 base, J lost 6 bases, and 2 bases stayed unmatched. This CDR3 region has 13 residues. Here the CDR3 reads CASSLNLAGEQYF. The DNA of the CDR3 is TGTGCCAGCAGCTTAAATCTAGCGGGCGAGCAGTACTTC.

This sequence joins TRBV5-1 and TRBJ2-1, with D possibly being TRBD2 (5 bases). Germline lookup yields CDR1 SGHRS and CDR2 YFSETQ. V was shortened by 5 bases and J by 4 bases, with 13 bases between the two germline ends. The CDR3 is made up of 14 amino acids. The CDR3 nucleotides read TGCGCCAGCAGAAGTAGCGCAATTTACAATGAGCAGTTCTTC. It yields the protein CASRSSAIYNEQFF.

The CDR3 sequence is CSAYRVGTQYF. In DNA, the CDR3 is TGCAGTGCGTACAGGGTAGGTACGCAGTATTTT. V and J are TRBV20-1 and TRBJ2-3; tentative D call: TRBD1 (6 bases). CDR1 DFQATT and CDR2 SNEGSKA come from the germline V gene (reference sequence). The CDR3 totals 11 residues. Trimming removed 6 bases from V and 8 bases from J, with 12 bases in between.

The chain carries TRBV3-1 (or the pseudogene TRBV3-2) and TRBJ2-4; 13 positions agree with TRBD2. The CDR3 is made up of 15 amino acids. Germline CDR1 is LGHDT and CDR2 is YNNKEL (reference sequence). The J segment lost 7 bases and the V segment lost 4 bases, leaving 4 bases of the junction unmatched. The CDR3 coding sequence is TGTGCCAGCAGCCCACTAGCGGGGGGGCCGAACATTCAGTACTTC. Translated: CASSPLAGGPNIQYF.

The chain links TRBV27 to TRBJ2-3, with 9 bases aligning to TRBD1. The CDR3 sequence is 16 residues long. The ends lost 4 bases at V and 2 bases at J; junction bases unmatched: 7. Germline CDR1 and CDR2: MNHEY and SMNVEV (reference sequence). The CDR3 DNA reads as TGTGCCAGCAGTTCGGGACAGGGACGTACCACAGATACGCAGTATTTT. Protein product: CASSSGQGRTTDTQYF.

This clone was counted a single time. The J gene is TRBJ2-5, the V gene TRBV7-9; TRBD1 might be the D (5 bases). The germline gives CDR1 SEHNR, CDR2 FQNEAQ (reference sequence). The germline V and J ends were trimmed by 5 bases and 5 bases, with 6 bases remaining between them. The CDR3 is made up of 11 amino acids. CDR3 bases: TGTGCCAGCAGCCCAGGGGAGACCCAGTACTTC. As protein: CASSPGETQYF.

This chain links TRBV5-1 with TRBJ2-3; 8 bases are shared with TRBD2. The CDR3 runs 14 residues. After removal of 6 bases from V and 2 bases from J, the junction contained 5 bases not matched to a gene. The germline V gene encodes CDR1 SGHRS and CDR2 YFSETQ. The CDR3 here is CASTLAGPTDTQYF. In DNA form, the CDR3 reads TGCGCCAGCACCTTAGCGGGGCCCACAGATACGCAGTATTTT. Full variable domain (outside the CDR3, taken from reference TRBV5-1 and TRBJ2-3): KAGVTQTPRYLIKTRGQQVTLSCSPISGHRSVSWYQQTPGQGLQFLFEYFSETQRNKGNFPGRFSGRQFSNSRSEMNVSTLELGDSALYLCASTLAGPTDTQYFGPGTRLTVL.

This chain uses TRBV19 with TRBJ1-4, with 9 bases identical to TRBD1. The V segment lost 5 bases and the J segment 5 bases; nucleotides outside the gene matches: 6. Looked up from germline, CDR1 is LNHDA and CDR2 is SQIVND (reference sequence). The CDR3 sequence is 15 residues long. The CDR3 loop reads CASSSGTGRNEKLFF. The CDR3 DNA follows: TGTGCCAGTAGTTCCGGGACAGGGCGGAATGAAAAACTGTTTTTT.

V and J are TRBV2 and TRBJ1-4; a weak D match, TRBD1 (5 bases). From germline, CDR1 is SNHLY and CDR2 FYNNEI. The CDR3 runs 13 residues. Deletions cut 6 bases from V and 2 bases from J, with 7 bases between. This CDR3 is CASSRGTNEKLFF. DNA of the CDR3: TGTGCCAGCAGCCGGGGGACTAATGAAAAACTGTTTTTT.

The CDR3 spells CATGTGGAMGVTDTQYF. The CDR3, as DNA: TGTGCTACCGGGACAGGGGGTGCGATGGGTGTCACAGATACGCAGTATTTT. V usage is TRBV12-5 and J usage is TRBJ2-3; 11 bases align to TRBD1. This CDR3 spans 17 amino acids. V lost 10 bases, J lost 2 bases, and 14 bases stayed unmatched. CDR1 is LGHNT, CDR2 FRNRAP, per germline.

The chain carries TRBV5-8 and TRBJ1-2, with a weak D call TRBD1 (6 bases). Germline loops: CDR1 SGHTS, CDR2 YDEGEE. This CDR3 region has 15 residues. Trimming took off 4 bases at V and 2 bases at J, with 15 bases between the two ends. CDR3 nucleotide sequence: TGTGCCAGCAGCCCAGGACAGCATCTGAACTATGGCTACACCTTC. It is translated as CASSPGQHLNYGYTF.

The sample holds one count of this clone. The chain couples TRBV5-1 to TRBJ1-2; 10 bases are shared with TRBD1. The CDR3 covers 15 residues. Germline V lookup: CDR1 SGHRS, CDR2 YFSETQ. The J segment lost 2 bases and the V segment lost 4 bases, leaving 5 bases of the junction unmatched. CDR3 protein: CASSSQDRGNYGYTF. The DNA for the CDR3 is TGCGCCAGCAGCAGTCAGGACAGGGGGAACTATGGCTACACCTTC.

The V gene is TRBV18, the J gene TRBJ2-5; 7 bases map to TRBD1. The V segment lost 3 bases and the J segment 2 bases; nucleotides outside the gene matches: 6. The length of the CDR3 is 15 residues. Germline V gene data show CDR1 as KGHSH and CDR2 as LQKENI. CDR3 protein: CASSPTRTGQETQYF. The CDR3 bases are TGTGCCAGCTCACCGACCCGGACAGGACAAGAGACCCAGTACTTC.

This clone has just one count. J is TRBJ2-5 and V is TRBV12-3 or TRBV12-4; the D is unclear. Trimming removed 3 bases from V and 4 bases from J, with 6 bases in between. CDR3 length: 12 residues. CDR3 in DNA: TGTGCCAGCAGTTTGTTTCGAGAGACCCAGTACTTC. Translation gives CASSLFRETQYF.

The rearrangement joins TRBV5-1 to TRBJ1-5; 12 bases match TRBD1. This CDR3 contains 16 residues. Germline CDR1 is SGHRS and CDR2 is YFSETQ. Trimming removed 3 bases from V and 6 bases from J; junction bases left unmatched: 7. Here the CDR3 reads CASSSGTGGDGQPQHF. The DNA of the CDR3 is TGCGCCAGCAGCTCCGGGACAGGGGGCGACGGTCAGCCCCAGCATTTT.